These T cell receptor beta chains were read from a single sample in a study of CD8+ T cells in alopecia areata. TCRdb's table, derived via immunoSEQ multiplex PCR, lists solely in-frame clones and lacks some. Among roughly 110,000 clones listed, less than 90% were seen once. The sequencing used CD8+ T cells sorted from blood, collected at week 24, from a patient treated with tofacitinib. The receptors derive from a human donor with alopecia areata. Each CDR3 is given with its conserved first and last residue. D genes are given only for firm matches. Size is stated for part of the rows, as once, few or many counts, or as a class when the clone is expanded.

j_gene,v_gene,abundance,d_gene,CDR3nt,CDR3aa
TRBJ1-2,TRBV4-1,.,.,TGCGCCAGCAGCCAAGCAACGCGGACAGAGGAATATGGCTACACCTTC,CASSQATRTEEYGYTF
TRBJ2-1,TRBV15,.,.,TGTGCCACCAGCAGAGGACAAGAGAGGTCCTACAATGAGCAGTTCTTC,CATSRGQERSYNEQFF
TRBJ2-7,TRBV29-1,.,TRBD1,TGCAGCGTTGATCTGGGACAGGGGATCTACGAGCAGTACTTC,CSVDLGQGIYEQYF
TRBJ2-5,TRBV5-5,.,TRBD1,TGTGCCAGCAGCGCAGGGGGAGAAGAGACCCAGTACTTC,CASSAGGEETQYF
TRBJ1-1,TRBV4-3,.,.,TGCGCCAGCAGCCAAGCAGGGGACACTGAAGCTTTCTTT,CASSQAGDTEAFF
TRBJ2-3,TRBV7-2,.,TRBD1,TGTGCCAGCAGCTCCGCTCCAGGGGGCTTGACAGATACGCAGTATTTT,CASSSAPGGLTDTQYF
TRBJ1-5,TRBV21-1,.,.,TGTGCCAGCAGCAATGGCAGGGGGTCGGCTCAGCCCCAGCATTTT,CASSNGRGSAQPQHF
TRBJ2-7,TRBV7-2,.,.,TGTGCCAGCAGCTTCTTCGTGGACGTCCGCTCCTACGAGCAGTACTTC,CASSFFVDVRSYEQYF
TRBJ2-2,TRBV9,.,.,TGTGCCAGCAGCGTAGAGTCACGGGTCGGGGGCACGAACACCGGGGAGCTGTTTTTT,CASSVESRVGGTNTGELFF
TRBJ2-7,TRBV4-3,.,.,TGCGCCAGCAGCCAAGAACTGAGCTCCTACGAGCAGTACTTC,CASSQELSSYEQYF
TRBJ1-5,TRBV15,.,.,TGTGCCACCAGCAGAGGTCGGGCGCAGATTAATCAGCCCCAGCATTTT,CATSRGRAQINQPQHF
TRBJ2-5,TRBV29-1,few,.,TGCAGCGTTGAAGATTACAGGGCCCGGGAGACCCAGTACTTC,CSVEDYRARETQYF
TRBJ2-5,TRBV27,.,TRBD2,TGTGCCAGCAGTTTACTAGCGGGGGGCCAAGAGACCCAGTACTTC,CASSLLAGGQETQYF
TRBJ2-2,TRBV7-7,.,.,TGTGCTAGCAGCCCGGGACCAAACGGGGAGCTGTTTTTT,CASSPGPNGELFF
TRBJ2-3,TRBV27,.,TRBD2,TGTGCCAGCAGCATCAACGGACTAGCGGGGGGCCGTCTCGATACGCAGTATTTT,CASSINGLAGGRLDTQYF
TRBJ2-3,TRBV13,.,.,TGTGCCAGCAGCTTAGGCGGTCCTGAGCCATTATATACGCAGTATTTT,CASSLGGPEPLYTQYF
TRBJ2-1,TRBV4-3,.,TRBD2,TGCGCCAGCAGCCAAGTAGGGTATGCGGGGGGAATATACAATGAGCAGTTCTTC,CASSQVGYAGGIYNEQFF
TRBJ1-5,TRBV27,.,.,TGTGCCAGCAGTTTATTGCCCGGGCACCAGCCCCAGCATTTT,CASSLLPGHQPQHF
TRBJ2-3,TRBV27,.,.,TGTGCCAGCAGCCCCTTCGGGGATACGCAGTATTTT,CASSPFGDTQYF
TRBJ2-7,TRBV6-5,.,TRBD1,TGTGCCAGCAGTCCAGGGGGGACAGGGGGCGAGCAGTACTTC,CASSPGGTGGEQYF
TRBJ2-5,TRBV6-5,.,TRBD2,TGTGCCAGCAGCGCAAGCGGGGCCCTCGGCGAGACCCAGTACTTC,CASSASGALGETQYF
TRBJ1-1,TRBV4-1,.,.,TGCGCCAGCAGCCAGAGTGCCCTGGGCACTGAAGCTTTCTTT,CASSQSALGTEAFF
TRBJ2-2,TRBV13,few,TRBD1,TGTGCCAGCAGCCTTCGGACAGGGGACACCGGGGAGCTGTTTTTT,CASSLRTGDTGELFF
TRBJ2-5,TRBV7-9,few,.,TGTGCCAGCAGTCTCGGGTCGACCCTGATCCAAGAGACCCAGTACTTC,CASSLGSTLIQETQYF
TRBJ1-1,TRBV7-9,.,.,TGTGCCAGCAGCCCTGACAGGTACTACACTGAAGCTTTCTTT,CASSPDRYYTEAFF
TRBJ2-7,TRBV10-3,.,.,TGTGCCATCAGTGAAGGGTCCGGGACACCGGCCTACGAGCAGTACTTC,CAISEGSGTPAYEQYF
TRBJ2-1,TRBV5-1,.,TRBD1,TGCGCCAGCAGCTGGGGACAGGGGTACAATGAGCAGTTCTTC,CASSWGQGYNEQFF
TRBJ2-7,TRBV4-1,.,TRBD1,TGCGCCAGCAGCCAAGACCCCGGGACAGGGACGAAGCAGTACTTC,CASSQDPGTGTKQYF
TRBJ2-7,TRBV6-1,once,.,TGTGCCAGCAGTGCAGGTTTCGGGCAGTACTTC,CASSAGFGQYF
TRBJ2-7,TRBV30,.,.,TGTGCCTGGAGTGGTACCTACGAGCAGTACTTC,CAWSGTYEQYF
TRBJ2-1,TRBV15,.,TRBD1,TGTGCCACCAGCAGCTTGGACAGGGAATTTCGCAATGAGCAGTTCTTC,CATSSLDREFRNEQFF
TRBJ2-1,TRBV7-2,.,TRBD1,TGTGCCAGCAGCCAAGGGGACAGTGAGCAGTTCTTC,CASSQGDSEQFF
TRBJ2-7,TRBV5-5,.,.,TGTGCCAGCAGGACAGGCTCGGGACTTGAGCAGTACTTC,CASRTGSGLEQYF
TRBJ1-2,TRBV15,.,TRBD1,TGTGCCACCAGCGGGGAAGGACAGGGCGGCTATGGCTACACCTTC,CATSGEGQGGYGYTF
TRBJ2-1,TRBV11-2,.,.,TGTGCCAGCAGGGACTCGGGACTGGCACACAATGAGCAGTTCTTC,CASRDSGLAHNEQFF
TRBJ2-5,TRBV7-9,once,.,TGTGCCAGCAGCGACCATGGAGGGGGCGGAGAGACCCAGTACTTC,CASSDHGGGGETQYF
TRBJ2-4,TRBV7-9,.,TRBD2,TGTGCCAGCAGCTTAGATACTAGCGGGAGAGAGTACTTC,CASSLDTSGREYF
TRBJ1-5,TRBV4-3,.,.,TGCGCCAGCAGCCGGGCGGAGGGGGGCAATCAGCCCCAGCATTTT,CASSRAEGGNQPQHF
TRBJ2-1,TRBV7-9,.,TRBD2,TGTGCCAGCAGCCCGACTAGCGGGGATTGCGAGCAGTTCTTC,CASSPTSGDCEQFF
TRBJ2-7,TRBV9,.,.,TGTGCCAGCAGCGTAGGACTCAACACCTACGAGCAGTACTTC,CASSVGLNTYEQYF